This T cell receptor (beta chain) came from a study of T cell changes during pregnancy in multiple sclerosis. The CDR3 has 14 residues. The V gene lost 7 bases and the J gene lost 2 bases, with 12 bases spanning the gap. Looked up from germline, CDR1 is MNHEY and CDR2 is SVGAGI. The table came from immunoSEQ multiplex PCR; TCRdb's copy has only in-frame clones and leaves some out. Among some 95,000 clones, approximately 92% were seen once, and the ten largest hold under 3%. This sequence originates from a female donor with multiple sclerosis, enrolled in a pregnancy study. V usage is TRBV6-5 and J usage is TRBJ2-1; D may be TRBD1 (5 bases). Sequences were derived from peripheral blood, sampled in the first trimester of pregnancy. CDR3 protein: CASTIAGPYNEQFF. The CDR3, as DNA: TGTGCCAGCACCATAGCAGGGCCCTACAATGAGCAGTTCTTC.